The clone carrying this T cell receptor (beta chain) appeared many times. What it binds is unknown. The CDR3 is made up of 13 amino acids. CDR1 MNHEY and CDR2 SMNVEV come from the germline V gene (reference sequence). V was clipped by 6 bases and J by 4 bases, with 13 bases between them. The entry originates in a study of T cell repertoires in cytomegalovirus infection. Overall study context: Public TCR beta signatures were indicative of both CMV infection and a matching HLA type. General study points: The ex vivo response was dominated by HLA-C-restricted CMV-specific TCR beta clonotypes.

MiXCR, run by TCRdb on the reads, gives a single entry per CDR3 protein. The sample carries approximately 1,000,000 distinct CDR3 sequences, 25% to 40% recorded once. This TCR was sampled from a human donor in good health (CMV status not recorded). Some clones in this sample may be carry-over from other donors' samples. The sample here was cultured CD8+ T cells from PBMCs, taken from culture after CMV antigen stimulation. V and J are TRBV27 and TRBJ2-7; either TRBD1 or TRBD2 may supply D (5 bases each). CDR3 sequence reads: CASSSGIAYEQYF. The CDR3 DNA follows: TGTGCCAGCAGCTCAGGGATAGCGTACGAGCAGTACTTC.